Below, 30 T cell receptor beta chains from the same sample are listed, as sequenced in a study of T cell clonotyping in hematopoietic cell transplantation. Profiled with immunoSEQ multiplex PCR; TCRdb holds only in-frame clones, not every one. The sample yields thousands of clones, around four fifths seen once. The material was PBMCs, obtained 100 days after allogeneic stem cell transplant. These receptors came from a male patient aged 45-59 years who had an allogeneic stem cell transplant from an unrelated donor, so the T cells may come from the graft donor. Some clones in this sample may be carry-over from other donors' samples.

The rearrangement uses TRBV18 and TRBJ1-5; TRBD1 might be the D (5 bases). Germline CDR1 and CDR2: KGHSH and LQKENI. The CDR3 length is 17 residues. V lost 3 bases and J 5 bases, leaving 20 bases between the germline ends. The chain's CDR3 is CASSPYGVRGGDQPQHF. For the CDR3, the DNA is TGTGCCAGCTCACCCTACGGGGTTAGAGGAGGGGATCAGCCCCAGCATTTT.

The genes are TRBV2 and TRBJ2-7, with TRBD2 identical over 13 bases. Germline values: CDR1 SNHLY, CDR2 FYNNEI. The CDR3 runs to 16 residues. The V segment lost 6 bases and the J segment 7 bases; nucleotides outside the gene matches: 12. The CDR3 bases are TGTGCCAGCAGGGGGACTAGCGGGATTGCCCAAGGGGAGCAGTACTTC. It encodes CASRGTSGIAQGEQYF.

This clone was seen a handful of times. This chain uses TRBV25-1 with TRBJ1-2, with D possibly matching TRBD1 (6 bases). V dropped 1 base and J dropped 5 bases, with 14 bases sitting between them. Looked up from germline, CDR1 is MGHDK and CDR2 is SYGVNS. This CDR3 contains 15 residues. This CDR3 reads CASSELTDSFYGYTF. As DNA, the CDR3 is TGTGCCAGCAGTGAATTAACGGACAGCTTTTATGGCTACACCTTC.

The rearrangement links TRBV6-5 to TRBJ2-7; TRBD1 aligns across 9 bases. This CDR3 contains 13 residues. The V segment lost 4 bases and the J segment 6 bases; nucleotides outside the gene matches: 4. The V gene's germline CDR1 is MNHEY and CDR2 SVGAGI. The DNA for the CDR3 is TGTGCCAGCAGTTCCGGGACAGGGAGCGAGCAGTACTTC. Its protein product is CASSSGTGSEQYF.

The chain employs TRBV6-6 and TRBJ1-5, with 7 bases identical to TRBD1. The junction had 6 bases not matched to a gene; V was cut back by 6 bases and J by 7 bases. The germline CDR1 and CDR2 sequences are MNHNY and SVGAGI (reference sequence). The CDR3 consists of 13 residues. In DNA form, the CDR3 reads TGTGCCAGCAGGACAGGGCAGGGCCAGCCCCAGCATTTT. Residues: CASRTGQGQPQHF.

In DNA, the CDR3 is TGTGCCAGCAGCTTAGATGGGTCCTCTCTTGTCTATGGCTACACCTTC. Its translation is CASSLDGSSLVYGYTF. The chain combines TRBV7-2 with TRBJ1-2; D gene ambiguous. The CDR3 contains 16 residues. Germline V gene data show CDR1 as SGHTA and CDR2 as FQGNSA. V was trimmed by 1 base and J by 4 bases, leaving 16 bases between them.

The chain couples TRBV19 to TRBJ2-7; D remains ambiguous. Deletions cut 5 bases from V and 5 bases from J, with 13 bases between. CDR1 LNHDA and CDR2 SQIVND come from the germline V gene (reference sequence). This CDR3 is 13 amino acids long. The CDR3 loop is CASSWKYDDEQYF. The CDR3 DNA reads as TGTGCCAGTAGTTGGAAGTACGACGACGAGCAGTACTTC.

The rearrangement uses TRBV7-9 and TRBJ2-1; 8 nucleotides align to TRBD2. The CDR3 loop spans 15 amino acids. Germline V gene sequence: CDR1 SEHNR, CDR2 FQNEAQ (reference sequence). J gave up 6 bases and V 6 bases, and 10 bases lay outside the gene matches. CDR3 sequence: CASSRGGPSGNEQFF. CDR3 in DNA: TGTGCCAGCAGTCGCGGGGGGCCCTCGGGCAATGAGCAGTTCTTC.

The chain combines TRBV7-2 with TRBJ1-5; D perhaps matches TRBD1 (5 bases). V shed 3 bases and J shed 5 bases, with 8 bases lying between them. In germline, CDR1 is SGHTA, CDR2 FQGNSA. CDR3 length: 13 amino acids. CDR3 protein: CASSFFRDQPQHF. CDR3 DNA sequence: TGTGCCAGCAGCTTTTTCAGGGATCAGCCCCAGCATTTT.

This clone was seen a few times. The genes are TRBV4-2 and TRBJ2-1, with D unresolved. Trimming removed 4 bases from V and 4 bases from J, with 5 bases in between. Looked up from germline, CDR1 is LGHNA and CDR2 is YNFKEQ. This CDR3 region has 12 residues. The DNA for the CDR3 is TGTGCCAGCAGCCTAACATACAATGAGCAGTTCTTC. It encodes CASSLTYNEQFF.

The chain uses TRBV30 and TRBJ1-5, with TRBD1 matching over 12 bases. The CDR3 totals 17 residues. CDR1 and CDR2 from the germline V gene are GTSNPN and SVGIG (reference sequence). V was pared by 5 bases and J by 2 bases, with 10 bases of the junction left unmatched. CDR3 nucleotides: TGTGCCTGGGGTACGGGACAGGGGGCTGTGCGCAATCAGCCCCAGCATTTT. Encoded protein: CAWGTGQGAVRNQPQHF.

The V call is TRBV5-4, the J call TRBJ1-2; 9 bases map to TRBD1. This CDR3 is 15 amino acids long. CDR1 and CDR2 from the germline V gene are SGHNT and YYREEE (reference sequence). J lost 3 bases, V lost 3 bases, and 6 bases had no gene match. CDR3 sequence: CASSSGQGRDYGYTF. Here the CDR3 DNA reads TGTGCCAGCAGCTCCGGACAGGGGAGAGACTATGGCTACACCTTC.

The chain combines TRBV30 with TRBJ1-5; possible D gene TRBD1, 5 bases. V was clipped by 8 bases and J by 6 bases, with 26 bases between them. The length of the CDR3 is 16 residues. From germline, CDR1 is GTSNPN and CDR2 SVGIG (reference sequence). The CDR3 nucleotides are TGTGCCGCCAAATTCGGAGCAGGCACGGGGGGTCAGCCCCAGCATTTT. This gives the protein CAAKFGAGTGGQPQHF.

The rearrangement uses TRBV10-3 and TRBJ2-3; the D is unclear. The germline V gene encodes CDR1 ENHRY and CDR2 SYGVKD. There are 17 residues in the CDR3. V was clipped by 6 bases and J by 0 bases, with 19 bases between them. DNA for the CDR3: TGTGCCATCAGCCCGTACAGCAGCAGAACTAGCACAGATACGCAGTATTTT. Protein sequence: CAISPYSSRTSTDTQYF.

The rearrangement uses TRBV5-1 and TRBJ2-1, with no clear D. Germline values: CDR1 SGHRS, CDR2 YFSETQ. There are 11 residues in the CDR3. Between the trimmed V and J ends, which lost 5 bases and 8 bases, there was a span of 8 bases. CDR3 sequence: CASSVGYEQFF. In DNA form, the CDR3 reads TGCGCCAGCAGTGTGGGCTATGAGCAGTTCTTC.

This chain joins TRBV5-4 and TRBJ1-1; D possibly corresponds to TRBD1 (5 bases). The germline gives CDR1 SGHNT, CDR2 YYREEE (reference sequence). The CDR3 runs 14 residues. With 2 bases removed from V and 2 bases from J, the gap between germline ends came to 10 bases. This chain's CDR3 is CASSLLGENTEAFF. DNA of the CDR3: TGTGCCAGCAGCTTATTAGGGGAAAACACTGAAGCTTTCTTT.

The V gene is TRBV20-1, the J gene TRBJ2-5, with D possibly being TRBD1 (7 bases). V lost 8 bases and J 2 bases, leaving 9 bases between the germline ends. This CDR3 comprises 11 residues. Germline lookup yields CDR1 DFQATT and CDR2 SNEGSKA (reference sequence). The CDR3 spells CSSGGQETQYF. In DNA form, the CDR3 reads TGCAGTTCAGGGGGGCAAGAGACCCAGTACTTC.

The chain has TRBV30 and TRBJ1-2; D is undetermined. This CDR3 comprises 14 residues. Germline values: CDR1 GTSNPN, CDR2 SVGIG (reference sequence). V lost 0 bases, J lost 8 bases, and 16 bases lay in between. Here the CDR3 reads CAWSVPGAQLGYTF. CDR3 DNA: TGTGCCTGGAGTGTACCGGGAGCCCAATTAGGCTACACCTTC.

This rearrangement joins TRBV5-4 to TRBJ1-2; a weak D match, TRBD1 (5 bases). V was clipped by 0 bases and J by 4 bases, with 13 bases between them. Germline CDR1 is SGHNT and CDR2 is YYREEE (reference sequence). The CDR3 contains 15 residues. CDR3 sequence: CASSLGGQTFYGYTF. CDR3 coding DNA: TGTGCCAGCAGCTTGGGAGGACAAACCTTCTATGGCTACACCTTC.

This clone is labeled as medium-sized. The V call is TRBV9, the J call TRBJ1-5; D is perhaps TRBD1 (6 bases). Germline CDR1 reads SGDLS; CDR2 reads YYNGEE. The CDR3 extends over 16 amino acids. The V end lost 4 bases, the J end lost 0 bases, and 14 bases lay between the germline ends. The CDR3 is CASSPGETYSNQPQHF. The CDR3 DNA reads as TGTGCCAGCAGCCCAGGGGAGACATATAGCAATCAGCCCCAGCATTTT.

The rearrangement joins TRBV27 to TRBJ2-7; TRBD2 might be the D (6 bases). Trimming removed 3 bases from V and 9 bases from J, with 18 bases in between. This CDR3 comprises 14 residues. Per the germline V gene, CDR1 is MNHEY and CDR2 is SMNVEV (reference sequence). CDR3 DNA sequence: TGTGCCAGCAGTTTGTCGGGAGAAGCACGGTGGCAGTACTTC. Amino acid sequence: CASSLSGEARWQYF.

The V gene is TRBV30, the J gene TRBJ1-2; D is unclear. The CDR3 is 13 amino acids. V was cut by 2 bases and J by 4 bases, with 11 bases left in between. Germline V gives CDR1 GTSNPN, CDR2 SVGIG (reference sequence). CDR3 sequence (DNA): TGTGCCTGGAGTTTAACAGTCATCTATGGCTACACCTTC. Its translation: CAWSLTVIYGYTF.

The chain joins TRBV27 to TRBJ1-5, with TRBD1 matching 9 bases. Germline values: CDR1 MNHEY, CDR2 SMNVEV (reference sequence). V gave up 6 bases and J gave up 6 bases; unmatched junction bases: 9. The CDR3 contains 15 residues. The CDR3 sequence is CASSLTGQGAQPQHF. As DNA, the CDR3 is TGTGCCAGCAGCCTCACGGGACAGGGTGCTCAGCCCCAGCATTTT.

The chain employs TRBV6-5 and TRBJ1-2; tentative D call: TRBD1 (5 bases). Germline CDR1 reads MNHEY; CDR2 reads SVGAGI. Trimming shortened V by 8 bases and J by 10 bases, and 20 bases separated the two germline ends. This CDR3 has 13 residues. In DNA form, the CDR3 reads TGTGCCAGCGCAGGGAGACAGAGATGGGACTACACCTTC. It encodes CASAGRQRWDYTF.

This chain joins TRBV6-6 and TRBJ1-2, with a weak D call TRBD1 (5 bases). The V end lost 6 bases, the J end lost 8 bases, and 10 bases lay between the germline ends. Germline V lookup: CDR1 MNHNY, CDR2 SVGAGI (reference sequence). The CDR3 runs 11 residues. For the CDR3, the DNA is TGTGCCAGCAGCGAGGGGTACGGCTACACCTTC. Its translation is CASSEGYGYTF.

V gene TRBV5-6 combines with J gene TRBJ2-7; D is unresolved. The V end was cut by 4 bases, the J end by 2 bases, with 16 bases between. Germline V gene lookup returns CDR1 SGHDT and CDR2 YYEEEE. This CDR3 comprises 15 residues. The CDR3: CASSPPVGRTYEQYF. The CDR3, as DNA: TGTGCCAGCAGCCCGCCCGTAGGGCGGACCTACGAGCAGTACTTC.

The chain employs TRBV27 and TRBJ2-7; no firm D call. This CDR3 is built from 13 residues. In germline, CDR1 is MNHEY, CDR2 SMNVEV (reference sequence). V gave up 3 bases and J gave up 3 bases, with 9 bases separating them. The DNA of the CDR3 is TGTGCCAGCAGTTTGGCAGGTGGCTACGAGCAGTACTTC. The encoded protein is CASSLAGGYEQYF.

V usage is TRBV4-3 and J usage is TRBJ1-5; perhaps TRBD1 as D (5 bases). CDR3 length: 16 amino acids. Trimming cost V 0 bases and J 2 bases, with 11 bases left between them. Germline loops: CDR1 LGHNA, CDR2 YSLEER. For the CDR3, the DNA is TGCGCCAGCAGCCAAGATATGCGGGGCGGCAATCAGCCCCAGCATTTT. This codes for CASSQDMRGGNQPQHF.

This rearrangement joins TRBV2 to TRBJ2-3; D gene ambiguous. Germline values: CDR1 SNHLY, CDR2 FYNNEI. Trimming removed 2 bases at V and 2 bases at J, with 8 bases between. The CDR3 covers 14 residues. CDR3 DNA sequence: TGTGCCAGCAGTGAATTAAGGACCACAGATACGCAGTATTTT. It is translated as CASSELRTTDTQYF.

This clone is a singleton in its sample. This rearrangement joins TRBV10-3 to TRBJ2-7; D is ambiguous. Trimming cost V 4 bases and J 5 bases, with 12 bases left between them. This CDR3 spans 13 amino acids. CDR1 is ENHRY, CDR2 SYGVKD, per germline. The CDR3 region has the DNA TGTGCCATCAGTGGAGTTGAAGCCCACGAGCAGTACTTC. Residues: CAISGVEAHEQYF.